The source of this T cell receptor (beta chain) is a study of blood T cell repertoires in COVID-19. For the study at large: Both acute and convalescent COVID-19 samples were obtained from the United States, Italy and Spain. PBMCs, B-cell-depleted T cells, or T cells provided the cDNA or gDNA that made up the material.

Germline CDR1 reads MGHRA; CDR2 reads YSYEKL. The length of the CDR3 is 16 residues. J gave up 3 bases and V 0 bases, and 5 bases lay outside the gene matches. Under the authors' procedure: By means of reference gene primer amplification, nucleated cell counts were estimated. Using immunoSEQ multiplex PCR, the repertoire was profiled, and TCRdb retains in-frame clones only, with some absent. The V and J calls and clone size are taken from that table; D and trimming were inferred from the DNA. The data hold more than 95,000 clones, with 87% observed a single time. The rearrangement joins TRBV4-1 to TRBJ2-7; TRBD1 matches 10 bases. Input material: peripheral blood. The TCR sequence derives from a man between 50 and 59 years old with acute or convalescent COVID-19. The CDR3 region is CASSQDQRTGGYEQYF. CDR3 DNA: TGCGCCAGCAGCCAAGATCAGCGGACAGGGGGCTACGAGCAGTACTTC.